What follows are 12 T cell receptor beta chains derived from one specimen sequenced in a study of T-cell memory formation after mild COVID-19. TCRdb passed the 5' RACE reads through MiXCR, listing each CDR3 protein once. The profile shows 250,000 or so distinct CDR3 sequences, approximately 18% of them singletons. Specimen: PBMCs or a T cell subset sorted from them (not recorded which). These receptors all come from a young man who had mild COVID-19 (a few samples of this study predate the infection). Cell type and time point are not known.

This sequence joins TRBV9 and TRBJ2-2, with D tentatively TRBD1 or TRBD2 (5 bases each). Trimming took off 2 bases at V and 7 bases at J, with 6 bases between the two ends. This CDR3 has 12 amino acids. Looked up from germline, CDR1 is SGDLS and CDR2 is YYNGEE. CDR3 in DNA: TGTGCCAGCAGCGTGGGGGACGGGGAGCTGTTTTTT. It translates to CASSVGDGELFF. Filled out from reference TRBV9 and TRBJ2-2, the complete variable domain reads DSGVTQTPKHLITATGQRVTLRCSPRSGDLSVYWYQQSLDQGLQFLIQYYNGEERAKGNILERFSAQQFPDLHSELNLSSLELGDSALYFCASSVGDGELFFGEGSRLTVL.

In its sample, this clonotype was seen a few times. The rearrangement uses TRBV13 and TRBJ2-3, with D uncertain. The length of the CDR3 is 15 residues. V was pared by 3 bases and J by 0 bases, with 10 bases between. CDR1 is PRHDT, CDR2 FYEKMQ, per germline (reference sequence). The CDR3 coding sequence is TGTGCCAGCAGCTTCTCCGGGTGGAGCACAGATACGCAGTATTTT. This codes for CASSFSGWSTDTQYF.

This sequence joins TRBV24-1 and TRBJ2-3; the D gene is possibly TRBD2 (6 bases). The germline V and J ends were trimmed by 2 bases and 1 base, with 12 bases remaining between them. The CDR3 runs to 16 residues. The germline V gene has CDR1 KGHDR and CDR2 SFDVKD. In nucleotides, the CDR3 is TGTGCCACCAGTGATTGGACGGGAGAACGCACAGATACGCAGTATTTT. It yields the protein CATSDWTGERTDTQYF.

This clonotype was picked up a small number of times. The chain joins TRBV28 to TRBJ1-1; maybe TRBD1 (6 bases). In germline, CDR1 is MDHEN, CDR2 SYDVKM. V lost 6 bases, J lost 3 bases, and 11 bases lay in between. The CDR3 is 13 amino acids. The CDR3 sequence: CASRVHRDTEAFF. For the CDR3, the DNA is TGTGCCAGCAGGGTTCACAGGGACACTGAAGCTTTCTTT.

This clonotype occurred a few times. This rearrangement joins TRBV5-1 to TRBJ2-3; D is unresolved. Trimming took 5 bases from V and 6 from J, leaving 10 bases between them. This CDR3 has 12 residues. CDR1 and CDR2 from the germline V gene are SGHRS and YFSETQ. In DNA form, the CDR3 reads TGCGCCAGCAGGGCTGATGCGGATACGCAGTATTTT. Encoded protein: CASRADADTQYF. The whole variable domain, remainder taken from reference TRBV5-1 and TRBJ2-3, is KAGVTQTPRYLIKTRGQQVTLSCSPISGHRSVSWYQQTPGQGLQFLFEYFSETQRNKGNFPGRFSGRQFSNSRSEMNVSTLELGDSALYLCASRADADTQYFGPGTRLTVL.

The CDR3 spells CASSYPTGTGSYEQYF. Written as DNA, the CDR3 is TGTGCCAGCAGTTACCCGACCGGGACAGGGTCGTACGAGCAGTACTTC. This chain joins TRBV6-2 or TRBV6-3 and TRBJ2-7; 9 nucleotides align to TRBD1. V lost 2 bases, J lost 4 bases, and 9 bases stayed unmatched. The CDR3 sequence is 16 residues long. Germline V gene sequence: CDR1 MNHEY, CDR2 SVGEGT.

This chain uses TRBV7-9 with TRBJ2-5, with 12 bases aligning to TRBD2. The CDR3 length is 16 residues. Losses at the gene ends were 5 bases for V and 1 base for J; bases not matched to a gene: 5. Germline CDR1 SEHNR, CDR2 FQNEAQ (reference sequence). The CDR3, as DNA: TGTGCCAGCAGCCAGGGACTAGCGGGCCTCCAAGAGACCCAGTACTTC. This sequence encodes CASSQGLAGLQETQYF.

This clonotype turned up a few times. V gene TRBV19 combines with J gene TRBJ2-1; D ambiguous. The CDR3 length is 12 residues. The V gene lost 5 bases and the J gene lost 9 bases, with 11 bases spanning the gap. Germline CDR1 is LNHDA and CDR2 is SQIVND (reference sequence). CDR3 loop: CASSEDFGEQFF. In DNA, the CDR3 is TGTGCCAGTAGTGAGGATTTTGGTGAGCAGTTCTTC.

The chain couples TRBV7-2 to TRBJ1-1, with D unresolved. The V gene's germline CDR1 is SGHTA and CDR2 FQGNSA. V was cut by 2 bases and J by 2 bases, with 3 bases left in between. This CDR3 has 12 residues. The CDR3 region is CASSLYNTEAFF. CDR3 DNA sequence: TGTGCCAGCAGCTTATACAACACTGAAGCTTTCTTT.

This clonotype has just a few counts. The chain has TRBV7-2 and TRBJ2-1; D is possibly TRBD1 (5 bases). The V and J ends lost 1 base and 5 bases respectively, with 12 bases between them. Germline V gene data show CDR1 as SGHTA and CDR2 as FQGNSA. The CDR3 is 15 residues long. The CDR3 DNA is TGTGCCAGCAGCTTAGTTGTGACAGACAACAATGAGCAGTTCTTC. As protein: CASSLVVTDNNEQFF.

The J gene is TRBJ2-6, the V gene TRBV5-1; 8 bases match TRBD1. The V and J ends lost 4 bases and 1 base, in that order; junction bases with no gene match: 7. Looked up from germline, CDR1 is SGHRS and CDR2 is YFSETQ. The CDR3 spans 17 residues. The CDR3 sequence is CASSRVRTGSGANVLTF. CDR3 in DNA: TGCGCCAGCAGCCGCGTACGGACAGGGTCTGGGGCCAACGTCCTGACTTTC.

The rearrangement joins TRBV27 to TRBJ2-5, with 9 bases aligning to TRBD2. CDR3 length equals 13 residues. The junction had 3 bases not matched to a gene; V was cut back by 8 bases and J by 2 bases. CDR1 MNHEY and CDR2 SMNVEV come from the germline V gene (reference sequence). As DNA, the CDR3 is TGTGCCAGCTGGCTAGCGGGGCAAGAGACCCAGTACTTC. Translation gives CASWLAGQETQYF.